These T cell receptor beta chains were read from a single sample in a study of CD8 T cells in ankylosing spondylitis. MiXCR, applied by TCRdb to the 5' RACE reads, yields one record per CDR3 protein. The profile shows 200,000 to 250,000 distinct CDR3 sequences, around 8% of them singletons. Source material: blood, either unsorted or a sorted T cell fraction (not recorded which). Source of these receptors: a female donor with ankylosing spondylitis or in good health (not recorded which). Both conserved end residues are trimmed from each CDR3.

j_gene: TRBJ2-2; v_gene: TRBV7-9; CDR3aa: ASRNSGSNTGELF
j_gene: TRBJ2-7; v_gene: TRBV30; CDR3aa: ARRGGGEQY
j_gene: TRBJ2-7; v_gene: TRBV10-3; CDR3aa: AISESGEQY
j_gene: TRBJ2-1; v_gene: TRBV6-1; CDR3aa: ASRLAESSYNEQF
j_gene: TRBJ2-3; v_gene: TRBV12-3/TRBV12-4; CDR3aa: ASSLTGGGSDTQY
j_gene: TRBJ2-1; v_gene: TRBV2; CDR3aa: ASSARLAGTVSSYNGQF
j_gene: TRBJ2-3; v_gene: TRBV20-1; CDR3aa: SAQGSAGGLSTDTQY
j_gene: TRBJ2-5; v_gene: TRBV20-1; CDR3aa: SARAQGLAGQETQY
j_gene: TRBJ2-7; v_gene: TRBV6-1; CDR3aa: ASKTGTGLLEQY
j_gene: TRBJ2-1; v_gene: TRBV25-1; CDR3aa: ASSQWGLAGSGVNNEQF
j_gene: TRBJ2-1; v_gene: TRBV6-2/TRBV6-3; CDR3aa: ASSWSQNEQF
j_gene: TRBJ2-4; v_gene: TRBV20-1; CDR3aa: SAMGVENIQY
j_gene: TRBJ2-3; v_gene: TRBV24-1; CDR3aa: ATSESQGAVDTQY
j_gene: TRBJ2-2; v_gene: TRBV5-1; CDR3aa: ASSLAGQGLDTGELF
j_gene: TRBJ1-4; v_gene: TRBV6-5; CDR3aa: ASSEGQSLNEKLF
j_gene: TRBJ1-5; v_gene: TRBV6-1; CDR3aa: ASSEARASRVQPQH
j_gene: TRBJ2-1; v_gene: TRBV9; CDR3aa: ASSPTGGHYNEQF
j_gene: TRBJ2-5; v_gene: TRBV13; CDR3aa: ASSSGLADETQY
j_gene: TRBJ2-7; v_gene: TRBV29-1; CDR3aa: SVRQGAGEQY
j_gene: TRBJ2-1; v_gene: TRBV4-3; CDR3aa: ASSPGRASGSYNEQF
j_gene: TRBJ1-6; v_gene: TRBV5-6; CDR3aa: ASSGRLPNSPLH
j_gene: TRBJ2-3; v_gene: TRBV12-3/TRBV12-4; CDR3aa: ASVMGGFADTQY
j_gene: TRBJ1-5; v_gene: TRBV7-2; CDR3aa: ASSLEAGGSQPQH
j_gene: TRBJ1-1; v_gene: TRBV6-5; CDR3aa: ASSYDRLPNTEAF
j_gene: TRBJ1-2; v_gene: TRBV7-2; CDR3aa: ASSSLRGVNYGYT
j_gene: TRBJ2-4; v_gene: TRBV5-1; CDR3aa: ASSFGAGINIQY
j_gene: TRBJ2-1; v_gene: TRBV6-2/TRBV6-3; CDR3aa: ASREGIGSVPYNEQF
j_gene: TRBJ2-2; v_gene: TRBV12-3/TRBV12-4; CDR3aa: ASSSRTLNTGELF
j_gene: TRBJ1-6; v_gene: TRBV12-2; CDR3aa: ASRPPGGGQGKGEDNSPLH
j_gene: TRBJ2-1; v_gene: TRBV7-2; CDR3aa: ASSLEGSLSYNEQF
j_gene: TRBJ2-5; v_gene: TRBV3-1; CDR3aa: ASSQTRMLPIHQETQY
j_gene: TRBJ2-3; v_gene: TRBV20-1; CDR3aa: STKQGNTDTQY
j_gene: TRBJ2-1; v_gene: TRBV7-9; CDR3aa: ATTAVRGGQNEQF
j_gene: TRBJ2-1; v_gene: TRBV4-2; CDR3aa: ASSQDNLAENEQF
j_gene: TRBJ1-5; v_gene: TRBV20-1; CDR3aa: SVSPGQGYYQPQH
j_gene: TRBJ2-7; v_gene: TRBV11-2; CDR3aa: ASSSTSTNYEQY
j_gene: TRBJ2-1; v_gene: TRBV7-2; CDR3aa: ASSPPLGQGRNEQF
j_gene: TRBJ1-1; v_gene: TRBV3-1; CDR3aa: ASSRGPIEAF
j_gene: TRBJ2-7; v_gene: TRBV6-2/TRBV6-3; CDR3aa: ASKTRDRFSYEQY
j_gene: TRBJ2-2; v_gene: TRBV9; CDR3aa: ASSVSGTRTGELF
j_gene: TRBJ1-1; v_gene: TRBV20-1; CDR3aa: SAPTELNTEAF
j_gene: TRBJ2-1; v_gene: TRBV12-3/TRBV12-4; CDR3aa: ASSLGRGEQF
j_gene: TRBJ2-2; v_gene: TRBV5-5; CDR3aa: ASSFAPTSKGNTGELF
j_gene: TRBJ2-7; v_gene: TRBV11-2; CDR3aa: ASSLVASGRTSSYEQY
j_gene: TRBJ2-7; v_gene: TRBV27; CDR3aa: ASSLSGLQGKQY
j_gene: TRBJ2-1; v_gene: TRBV5-5; CDR3aa: ASSLYGDGKLRGNEQF
j_gene: TRBJ1-5; v_gene: TRBV27; CDR3aa: ASSPHQVQPQH
j_gene: TRBJ2-2; v_gene: TRBV7-7; CDR3aa: ASSLDTTNTGELF